The clone carrying this TCR beta chain occurred once. Distinct nucleotide sequences in the sample also encode this CDR3. This entry is derived from a study of CD4+ T cells in melanoma. The table came from immunoSEQ multiplex PCR; TCRdb's copy has only in-frame clones and leaves some out. The data contain about 5,000 clones, approximately 60% of them singletons. Germline V lookup: CDR1 MDHEN, CDR2 SYDVKM. This CDR3 is 13 amino acids long. V lost 4 bases to trimming and J lost 5 bases; unmatched junction nucleotides: 4. The rearrangement uses TRBV28 and TRBJ1-2, with 7 bases that match TRBD1. The receptor's source is a human donor with melanoma. The sequenced sample consisted of cells from a culture (not recorded whether cultured in vitro). CDR3 sequence (DNA): TGTGCCAGCAGTTCGGGACAGTTGTATGGCTACACCTTC. Residues: CASSSGQLYGYTF.